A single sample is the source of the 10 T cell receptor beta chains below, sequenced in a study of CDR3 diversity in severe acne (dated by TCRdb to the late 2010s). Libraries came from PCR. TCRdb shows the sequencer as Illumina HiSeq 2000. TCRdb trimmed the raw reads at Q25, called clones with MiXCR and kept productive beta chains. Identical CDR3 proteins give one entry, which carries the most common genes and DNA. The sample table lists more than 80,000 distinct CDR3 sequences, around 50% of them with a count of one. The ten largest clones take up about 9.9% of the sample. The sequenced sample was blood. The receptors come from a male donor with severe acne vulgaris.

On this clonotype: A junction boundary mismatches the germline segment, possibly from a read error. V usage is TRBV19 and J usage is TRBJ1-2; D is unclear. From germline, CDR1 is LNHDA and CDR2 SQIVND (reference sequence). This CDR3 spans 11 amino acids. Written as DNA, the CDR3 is TGTGCCAGTAGCCTACTTGGTGGCCACACCTTC. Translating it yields CASSLLGGHTF.

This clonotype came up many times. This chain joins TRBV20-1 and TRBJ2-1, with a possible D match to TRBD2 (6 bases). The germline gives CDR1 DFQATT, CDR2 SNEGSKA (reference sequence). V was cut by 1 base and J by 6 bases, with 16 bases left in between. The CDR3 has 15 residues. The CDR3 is CSARGGAGLANEQFF. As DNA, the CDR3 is TGCAGTGCTAGAGGCGGGGCCGGCCTAGCCAATGAGCAGTTCTTC.

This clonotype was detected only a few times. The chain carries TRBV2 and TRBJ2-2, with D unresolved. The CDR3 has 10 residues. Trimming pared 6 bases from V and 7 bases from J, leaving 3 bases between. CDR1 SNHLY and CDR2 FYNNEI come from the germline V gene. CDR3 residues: CASRGGELFF. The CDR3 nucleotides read TGTGCCAGCAGGGGCGGGGAGCTGTTTTTT.

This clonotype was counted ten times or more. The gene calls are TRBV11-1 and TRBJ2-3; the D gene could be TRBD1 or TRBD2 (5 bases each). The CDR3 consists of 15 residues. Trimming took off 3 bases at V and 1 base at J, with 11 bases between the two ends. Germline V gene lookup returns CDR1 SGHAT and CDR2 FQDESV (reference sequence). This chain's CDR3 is CASSFRQGGTDTQYF. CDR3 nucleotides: TGTGCCAGCAGCTTTAGGCAGGGAGGCACAGATACGCAGTATTTT.

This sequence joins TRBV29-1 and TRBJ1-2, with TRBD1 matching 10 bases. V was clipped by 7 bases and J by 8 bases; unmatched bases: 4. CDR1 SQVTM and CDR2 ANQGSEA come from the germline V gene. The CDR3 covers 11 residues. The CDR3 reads CSGQGADGYTF. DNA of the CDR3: TGCAGCGGACAGGGGGCGGACGGCTACACCTTC.

The CDR3 sequence is CAISGQMGGTEAFF. The CDR3 coding sequence is TGTGCCATCAGTGGGCAGATGGGTGGCACTGAAGCTTTCTTT. This chain links TRBV10-3 with TRBJ1-1, with D hard to call. V gave up 4 bases and J gave up 4 bases, with 13 bases separating them. The CDR3 is 14 residues long. CDR1 is ENHRY and CDR2 is SYGVKD in the germline V gene.

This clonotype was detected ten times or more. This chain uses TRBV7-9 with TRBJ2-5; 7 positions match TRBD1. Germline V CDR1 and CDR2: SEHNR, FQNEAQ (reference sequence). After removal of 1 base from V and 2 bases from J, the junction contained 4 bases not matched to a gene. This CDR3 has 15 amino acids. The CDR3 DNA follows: TGTGCCAGCAGCTTAGGGCCGGGACAGCAAGAGACCCAGTACTTC. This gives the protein CASSLGPGQQETQYF. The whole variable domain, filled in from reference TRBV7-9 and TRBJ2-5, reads DTGVSQNPRHKITKRGQNVTFRCDPISEHNRLYWYRQTLGQGPEFLTYFQNEAQLEKSRLLSDRFSAERPKGSFSTLEIQRTEQGDSAMYLCASSLGPGQQETQYFGPGTRLLVL.

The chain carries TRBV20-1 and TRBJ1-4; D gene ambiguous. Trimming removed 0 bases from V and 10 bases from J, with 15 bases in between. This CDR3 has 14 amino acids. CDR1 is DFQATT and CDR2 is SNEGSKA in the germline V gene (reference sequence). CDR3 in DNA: TGCAGTGCTAGAGACGGGCTACACATTGGAAAACTGTTTTTT. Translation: CSARDGLHIGKLFF.

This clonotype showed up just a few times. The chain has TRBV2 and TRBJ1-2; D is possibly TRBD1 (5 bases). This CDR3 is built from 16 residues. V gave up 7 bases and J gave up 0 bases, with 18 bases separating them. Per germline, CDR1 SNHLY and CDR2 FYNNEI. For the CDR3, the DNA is TGTGCCAGCACGCCGGGGACTCACCTACCTAACTATGGCTACACCTTC. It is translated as CASTPGTHLPNYGYTF.

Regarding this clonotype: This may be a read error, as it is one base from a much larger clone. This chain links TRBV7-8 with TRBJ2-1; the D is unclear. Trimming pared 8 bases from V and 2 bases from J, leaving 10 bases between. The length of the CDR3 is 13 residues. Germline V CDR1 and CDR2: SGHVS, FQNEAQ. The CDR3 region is CASGHLPYNEQFF. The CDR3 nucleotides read TGTGCCAGCGGCCATCTCCCCTACAATGAGCAGTTCTTC.